A single sample is the source of the 23 T cell receptor beta chains below, sequenced in a study of cytomegalovirus exposure and HLA in healthy donors. Primers: 60 Vbeta forward and 13 Jbeta reverse. Some clones are missing from TCRdb's copy, which holds only in-frame ones; the method was immunoSEQ multiplex PCR. Found here are 140,000 to 150,000 clones, roughly 9.7% of them singletons; the top ten hold under 2%. The specimen was PBMCs. The receptors derive from a man between 45 and 60 years old in good health and CMV-seronegative.

The chain employs TRBV6-6 and TRBJ2-7, with D tentatively TRBD1 (5 bases). This CDR3 has 14 amino acids. V was cut by 3 bases and J by 6 bases, with 15 bases left in between. The germline gives CDR1 MNHNY, CDR2 SVGAGI (reference sequence). CDR3 region: CASSYRQGGGEQYF. CDR3 nucleotide sequence: TGTGCCAGCAGTTATAGGCAGGGTGGCGGCGAGCAGTACTTC.

The J gene is TRBJ2-7, the V gene TRBV6-1, with 10 bases fitting TRBD1. This CDR3 spans 16 amino acids. Germline V gene data show CDR1 as MNHNS and CDR2 as SASEGT. Unmatched junction bases numbered 12, after V lost 4 bases and J lost 6 bases. The CDR3 bases are TGTGCCAGCAGTGCCGACGCCGGGACAGGGGCGGCCGAGCAGTACTTC. It encodes CASSADAGTGAAEQYF.

The chain links TRBV6-1 to TRBJ2-2, with D unclear. V lost 6 bases and J 0 bases, leaving 8 bases between the germline ends. Germline CDR1 reads MNHNS; CDR2 reads SASEGT. CDR3 length equals 14 residues. CDR3 in amino acids: CASRVRSNTGELFF. CDR3 nucleotides: TGTGCCAGCAGAGTTCGGTCGAACACCGGGGAGCTGTTTTTT.

This clone appeared a few times. The chain recombines TRBV5-1 with TRBJ2-5, with TRBD2 matching over 14 bases. With 1 base clipped from V and 5 bases from J, the junction kept 13 bases outside the gene matches. CDR3 size: 19 residues. Germline V gene lookup returns CDR1 SGHRS and CDR2 YFSETQ. This CDR3 reads CASSLWVLGLAGGMETQYF. CDR3 sequence (DNA): TGCGCCAGCAGCTTGTGGGTACTCGGACTAGCGGGAGGTATGGAGACCCAGTACTTC.

This chain joins TRBV7-3 and TRBJ2-3; D may be TRBD2 (7 bases). CDR3 length equals 16 residues. Germline-derived CDR1 and CDR2 are SGHTA and FQGTGA. V lost 5 bases, J lost 5 bases, and 20 bases lay in between. CDR3 coding DNA: TGTGCCAGCAGCCCCCTTGGGGGGGGGCAAGTAGATACGCAGTATTTT. Encoded protein: CASSPLGGGQVDTQYF.

Only a few counts were recorded for this clone. The CDR3 is CASSLRRDSTEAFF. CDR3 nucleotide sequence: TGCGCCAGCAGCTTACGGCGGGACAGCACTGAAGCTTTCTTT. This rearrangement joins TRBV5-1 to TRBJ1-1, with 7 bases aligning to TRBD1. V was clipped by 2 bases and J by 4 bases; unmatched bases: 5. The germline CDR1 and CDR2 sequences are SGHRS and YFSETQ. This CDR3 comprises 14 residues.

For this clone: The junction departs from the called germline gene at one end, perhaps through a read error. V gene TRBV6-6 combines with J gene TRBJ2-1, with 8 positions matching TRBD1. Germline-derived CDR1 and CDR2 are MNHNY and SVGAGI (reference sequence). CDR3 length equals 16 residues. The CDR3 is CASSYLGQGPYNEHFF. The DNA for the CDR3 is TGTGCCAGCAGTTACCTCGGACAGGGACCCTACAATGAGCACTTCTTC.

This clone was observed a few times. The rearrangement uses TRBV11-3 and TRBJ2-2, with TRBD1 matching 7 bases. The CDR3 runs 14 residues. Looked up from germline, CDR1 is SGHNT and CDR2 is YENEEA. J lost 7 bases, V lost 5 bases, and 7 bases had no gene match. CDR3 coding DNA: TGTGCCAGCAGCATTGACAGGGTGAACGGGGAGCTGTTTTTT. It specifies CASSIDRVNGELFF.

About this clone itself: The identical CDR3 is also encoded by other nucleotide sequences in the sample. The chain combines TRBV7-3 with TRBJ1-1; weak D call: TRBD1 (5 bases). V dropped 2 bases and J dropped 1 base, with 8 bases sitting between them. The germline V gene has CDR1 SGHTA and CDR2 FQGTGA. The CDR3 is made up of 14 amino acids. CDR3 sequence: CASSLGGENTEAFF. The CDR3 coding sequence is TGTGCCAGCAGCTTAGGAGGGGAGAACACTGAAGCTTTCTTT.

J is TRBJ2-2 and V is TRBV11-3; TRBD2 matches at 10 bases. V gave up 10 bases and J gave up 4 bases; unmatched junction bases: 6. Germline CDR1 reads SGHNT; CDR2 reads YENEEA. The CDR3 covers 14 residues. In nucleotides, the CDR3 is TGTGCCACTTCTAGCGGGAGAGCCACCGGGGAGCTGTTTTTT. Its protein product is CATSSGRATGELFF.

Worth noting for this clone: The identical CDR3 is also encoded by other nucleotide sequences in the sample. The chain uses TRBV18 and TRBJ1-1, with D unresolved. The CDR3 is 15 amino acids. Between the trimmed V and J ends, which lost 3 bases and 4 bases, there was a span of 15 bases. Germline V gene lookup returns CDR1 KGHSH and CDR2 LQKENI. The CDR3 is CASSPVGARGTEAFF. In nucleotides, the CDR3 is TGTGCCAGCTCACCGGTGGGAGCACGAGGCACTGAAGCTTTCTTT.

CDR3 residues: CASSAPFGTGGETQYF. The DNA for the CDR3 is TGTGCCAGCAGTGCACCCTTCGGGACAGGGGGTGAGACCCAGTACTTC. V usage is TRBV2 and J usage is TRBJ2-5; TRBD1 matches at 11 bases. The CDR3 totals 16 residues. Germline values: CDR1 SNHLY, CDR2 FYNNEI. With 4 bases clipped from V and 5 bases from J, the junction kept 9 bases outside the gene matches. The whole variable domain, remainder taken from reference TRBV2 and TRBJ2-5, is EPEVTQTPSHQVTQMGQEVILRCVPISNHLYFYWYRQILGQKVEFLVSFYNNEISEKSEIFDDQFSVERPDGSNFTLKIRSTKLEDSAMYFCASSAPFGTGGETQYFGPGTRLLVL.

The chain couples TRBV6-1 to TRBJ1-1; the match to TRBD1 covers 8 bases. Germline CDR1 reads MNHNS; CDR2 reads SASEGT. The CDR3 loop spans 14 amino acids. V lost 7 bases to trimming and J lost 7 bases; unmatched junction nucleotides: 11. The CDR3 coding sequence is TGTGCCAGCAACAGGGACAGGCCCAAAGGTGAAGCTTTCTTT. As protein: CASNRDRPKGEAFF.

This clone was picked up a small number of times. The chain has TRBV9 and TRBJ2-3; D unclear. V was cut by 0 bases and J by 1 base, with 9 bases left in between. CDR1 is SGDLS, CDR2 YYNGEE, per germline. The CDR3 extends over 15 amino acids. Here the CDR3 reads CASSVEPAGTDTQYF. The CDR3 coding sequence is TGTGCCAGCAGCGTAGAACCTGCGGGCACAGATACGCAGTATTTT.

This clone has only a few counts. The J gene is TRBJ2-7, the V gene TRBV6-1, with 7 bases fitting TRBD2. The germline V gene encodes CDR1 MNHNS and CDR2 SASEGT. The CDR3 is 14 residues long. Losses at the gene ends were 0 bases for V and 6 bases for J; bases not matched to a gene: 5. The CDR3 protein is CASSEAPGGGEQYF. CDR3 DNA sequence: TGTGCCAGCAGTGAAGCTCCGGGAGGAGGCGAGCAGTACTTC.

This clone was detected a few times. This rearrangement joins TRBV19 to TRBJ2-5, with a possible D match to TRBD2 (6 bases). The CDR3 totals 16 residues. Trimming removed 5 bases from V and 3 bases from J, with 19 bases in between. Germline CDR1 LNHDA, CDR2 SQIVND (reference sequence). CDR3 nucleotides: TGTGCCAGTAGTTACCGGGCGGGGCAGCTGGAAGAGACCCAGTACTTC. This codes for CASSYRAGQLEETQYF.

This clone was observed a few times. The chain is built from TRBV6-4 and TRBJ2-1; TRBD2 matches 14 bases. Germline assignment: CDR1 MRHNA and CDR2 SNTAGT. The CDR3 is made up of 16 amino acids. V lost 2 bases to trimming and J lost 7 bases; unmatched junction nucleotides: 4. The CDR3: CASSDGLAGGLNEQFF. The CDR3 DNA follows: TGTGCCAGCAGTGACGGACTAGCGGGGGGACTTAATGAGCAGTTCTTC.

This clone was observed a few times. This sequence joins TRBV9 and TRBJ1-2; D is unresolved. This CDR3 is 14 amino acids long. Trimming took 4 bases from V and 8 from J, leaving 18 bases between them. Germline assignment: CDR1 SGDLS and CDR2 YYNGEE. The CDR3 spells CASSLQTHQKGYTF. CDR3 coding DNA: TGTGCCAGCAGCCTACAGACCCACCAGAAGGGCTACACCTTC.

This rearrangement joins TRBV18 to TRBJ2-1, with 9 positions matching TRBD2. The CDR3 length is 15 residues. Germline trimming cut 1 base from V and 5 bases from J; bases unmatched to any gene: 3. Germline V CDR1 and CDR2: KGHSH, LQKENI. For the CDR3, the DNA is TGTGCCAGCTCACCACGGCGGGAGGGGGACAATGAGCAGTTCTTC. Translating gives CASSPRREGDNEQFF.

J is TRBJ2-7 and V is TRBV6-1; 8 nucleotides line up with TRBD2. Trimming removed 6 bases from V and 5 bases from J; junction bases left unmatched: 6. This CDR3 region has 13 residues. Germline V gene sequence: CDR1 MNHNS, CDR2 SASEGT. DNA of the CDR3: TGTGCCAGCAGACGGGGGGGCGAGGACGAGCAGTACTTC. Its protein product is CASRRGGEDEQYF.

The chain is built from TRBV2 and TRBJ2-5; 9 bases align to TRBD1. J was trimmed by 5 bases and V by 1 base; bases with no gene match: 5. Germline values: CDR1 SNHLY, CDR2 FYNNEI. This CDR3 region has 15 residues. CDR3 coding DNA: TGTGCCAGCAGTGAAGTAGGGACAGGGATGGAGACCCAGTACTTC. Encoded protein: CASSEVGTGMETQYF.

This clone turned up a few times. The chain is built from TRBV28 and TRBJ2-2; the D gene is possibly TRBD2 (6 bases). CDR3 length: 16 amino acids. Between the trimmed V and J ends, which lost 5 bases and 2 bases, there was a span of 15 bases. Germline V lookup: CDR1 MDHEN, CDR2 SYDVKM. This chain's CDR3 is CASSPPGGLNTGELFF. The CDR3 DNA reads as TGTGCCAGCAGTCCCCCCGGGGGTCTCAACACCGGGGAGCTGTTTTTT.

The chain couples TRBV7-9 to TRBJ2-7; D unresolved. Germline-derived CDR1 and CDR2 are SEHNR and FQNEAQ (reference sequence). V lost 6 bases, J lost 0 bases, and 6 bases lay in between. This CDR3 is 12 amino acids long. The CDR3 protein is CASSPNSYEQYF. CDR3 coding DNA: TGTGCCAGCAGTCCCAACTCCTACGAGCAGTACTTC.